The source of this T cell receptor (beta chain) is a study of CD8 T cells in ankylosing spondylitis. Making use of molecular barcodes, quantitative 5'-RACE generated TCR beta libraries. One entry per CDR3 protein results from TCRdb running MiXCR on the 5' RACE reads. The sample shows 350,000 or so distinct CDR3 sequences, roughly 14% of them seen only once. Study results and caveats: Disease-linked clones were CD8+ and relatively rare in peripheral blood.

This clonotype was counted a few times. Its antigen is undetermined. Germline CDR1 and CDR2: ENHRY and SYGVKD. Trimming took 4 bases from V and 0 from J, leaving 13 bases between them. The CDR3 runs to 15 residues. The TCR originated in a male donor with ankylosing spondylitis or in good health (not recorded which). The chain has TRBV10-3 and TRBJ2-7, with TRBD2 as a possible D gene (6 bases). Sample: blood, either unsorted or a sorted T cell fraction (not recorded which). CDR3: CAISAGTGLSYEQYF. The CDR3 DNA sequence: TGTGCCATCAGTGCCGGGACTGGCCTCTCCTACGAGCAGTACTTC.